This TCR beta chain was retrieved from a study of blood T cell repertoires in COVID-19. The CDR3 runs to 17 residues. Trimming cost V 5 bases and J 6 bases; bases outside gene matches: 14. The germline CDR1 and CDR2 sequences are SSHAT and FNYEAQ (reference sequence). Generated by immunoSEQ multiplex PCR, the TCRdb table keeps only in-frame clones and is missing some. The profile shows a few hundred thousand clones, about 80% of them singletons. Sequencing was carried out using peripheral blood. This sequence was found in an elderly man with acute or convalescent COVID-19. The genes are TRBV7-7 and TRBJ2-2; the match to TRBD1 covers 8 bases. The CDR3 protein is CASSVSTPRGQAGELFF. The CDR3 nucleotides are TGTGCCAGCAGCGTATCTACCCCCAGGGGGCAGGCCGGGGAGCTGTTTTTT.